The clone carrying this T cell receptor (beta chain) was observed a handful of times. Looked up from germline, CDR1 is SQVTM and CDR2 is ANQGSEA. This CDR3 is 13 amino acids long. The ends were cut back, 7 bases at V and 0 bases at J, with 12 bases in the middle. The sample is drawn from a study of blood T cell repertoires in COVID-19. Background on the study: COVID-19 samples collected from the United States, Italy and Spain covered acute and convalescent phases.

The protocol was immunoSEQ multiplex PCR, while the TCRdb copy is restricted to in-frame clones and leaves out a portion. The sample holds 35,000 to 45,000 clones, approximately 88% seen once. The chain uses TRBV29-1 and TRBJ2-5; D is unresolved. The sample taken for sequencing was peripheral blood. This receptor was identified in a human donor in a cohort sampled during active COVID-19. The CDR3 coding sequence is TGCAGCGCATCATATGAGTACCAAGAGACCCAGTACTTC. This gives the protein CSASYEYQETQYF.